This TCR beta chain was found in a study of cytomegalovirus exposure and HLA in healthy donors. The CDR3 totals 15 residues. Trimming took 1 base from V and 9 from J, leaving 16 bases between them. CDR1 is KGHSH and CDR2 is LQKENI in the germline V gene. PCR amplification relied on 60 Vbeta primers (plus 13 Jbeta primers). Clones were sequenced by immunoSEQ multiplex PCR, and TCRdb holds only the in-frame ones, with some missing. The sample shows about 98,000 clones, about 80% of them seen only once. This TCR came from a man aged 60 to 75 in good health and CMV-seropositive. Input material: PBMCs. The V call is TRBV18, the J call TRBJ2-1; a weak D match, TRBD2 (5 bases). This chain's CDR3 is CASSPRAGSEGEQFF. For the CDR3, the DNA is TGTGCCAGCTCACCACGGGCAGGTAGTGAGGGTGAGCAGTTCTTC.